A single sample gave rise to the 30 T cell receptor beta chains below, sequenced in a study of vaccination effects on CD4 cells after COVID-19. Here immunoSEQ multiplex PCR was the method, and the copy in TCRdb shows in-frame clones only, minus some. In the table there are 35,000 to 40,000 clones, about four fifths of which are singletons. Which antigens these TCRs recognize remains unknown. Upon completion of 10 to 11 days in culture, CD4+ T cells were isolated. The starting material was CD4+ T cells from PBMCs cultured without peptide, obtained before COVID-19 vaccination. The receptors here all came from a human donor who received a COVID-19 vaccine.

The chain joins TRBV18 to TRBJ2-5; the D is unclear. Germline V gene data show CDR1 as KGHSH and CDR2 as LQKENI. The V gene lost 3 bases and the J gene lost 5 bases, with 28 bases spanning the gap. CDR3 length equals 19 residues. As DNA, the CDR3 is TGTGCCAGCTCACCCGGCCGGTGGCTTTCCCACTCGGTAGGGGAGACCCAGTACTTC. The encoded protein is CASSPGRWLSHSVGETQYF.

The chain uses TRBV21-1 and TRBJ2-2; the table's D call TRBD1 went unverified against the DNA. TRBV21-1 is a recognized pseudogene. The CDR3 totals 16 residues. The CDR3, as DNA: TGTGCCAGCAGCAACTGGTGGACAGGTAAGATCGGGGAGCTGTTTTTT. Residues: CASSNWWTGKIGELFF.

This clone was observed a handful of times. The chain couples TRBV7-9 to TRBJ2-3; a possible D gene is TRBD1 (6 bases). Between the trimmed V and J ends, which lost 1 base and 3 bases, there was a span of 20 bases. The germline gives CDR1 SEHNR, CDR2 FQNEAQ (reference sequence). The CDR3 is 18 residues long. The CDR3 DNA reads TGTGCCAGCAGCTTAGTTGGCGTGCGGGTAAGGGGGACAGATACGCAGTATTTT. Amino acids: CASSLVGVRVRGTDTQYF.

The V gene is TRBV3-1 (or the pseudogene TRBV3-2), the J gene TRBJ1-3; TRBD1 aligns across 7 bases. V was clipped by 4 bases and J by 2 bases; unmatched bases: 5. CDR3 length equals 15 residues. The V gene's germline CDR1 is LGHDT and CDR2 YNNKEL (reference sequence). Written as DNA, the CDR3 is TGTGCCAGCAGCCGAGACAGGGTCCCTGGAAACACCATATATTTT. Translated: CASSRDRVPGNTIYF.

This clone was seen only once. The chain recombines TRBV29-1 with TRBJ2-1, with TRBD2 matching 7 bases. The CDR3 covers 11 residues. Trimming removed 7 bases from V and 6 bases from J; junction bases left unmatched: 3. Germline V gives CDR1 SQVTM, CDR2 ANQGSEA. CDR3 loop: CSARLANEQFF. CDR3 DNA: TGCAGCGCCCGACTAGCCAATGAGCAGTTCTTC.

J is TRBJ2-2 and V is TRBV5-4; D may be TRBD1 (6 bases). This CDR3 comprises 16 residues. V was cut by 3 bases and J by 5 bases, with 17 bases left in between. Germline V gene lookup returns CDR1 SGHNT and CDR2 YYREEE (reference sequence). The CDR3 loop is CASSWARGGETGELFF. The DNA for the CDR3 is TGTGCCAGCAGCTGGGCCCGAGGGGGAGAAACCGGGGAGCTGTTTTTT.

The rearrangement joins TRBV3-1 (or the pseudogene TRBV3-2) to TRBJ1-1, with unresolved D. The CDR3 has 12 residues. CDR1 is LGHDT, CDR2 YNNKEL, per germline (reference sequence). V was cut by 4 bases and J by 8 bases, with 11 bases left in between. Here the CDR3 reads CASSLPNVEAFF. The CDR3 DNA sequence: TGTGCCAGCAGCCTACCCAACGTAGAAGCTTTCTTT.

This chain joins TRBV4-1 and TRBJ1-5; the match to TRBD1 covers 10 bases. CDR1 is MGHRA, CDR2 YSYEKL, per germline. The CDR3 is 17 amino acids. Trimming removed 1 base from V and 3 bases from J; junction bases left unmatched: 6. The CDR3, as DNA: TGCGCCAGCAGCCAAGGGCCTGGGACAGGGGACAATCAGCCCCAGCATTTT. Its translation: CASSQGPGTGDNQPQHF.

The gene calls are TRBV3-1 (or the pseudogene TRBV3-2) and TRBJ2-6; 9 bases fit TRBD2. The CDR3 runs 17 residues. The V gene end was trimmed by 3 bases and the J gene end by 0 bases; junction bases not matched to a gene: 3. Germline CDR1 is LGHDT and CDR2 is YNNKEL (reference sequence). The CDR3 protein is CASSQTSGRSGANVLTF. CDR3 bases: TGTGCCAGCAGCCAGACTAGCGGCCGCTCTGGGGCCAACGTCCTGACTTTC.

This clone was seen more than once but under ten times. V gene TRBV28 combines with J gene TRBJ2-1; D is perhaps TRBD2 (6 bases). V was trimmed by 3 bases and J by 4 bases, leaving 13 bases between them. This CDR3 spans 15 amino acids. The germline CDR1 and CDR2 sequences are MDHEN and SYDVKM. The CDR3 region is CASSLPGAPYNEQFF. CDR3 coding DNA: TGTGCCAGCAGTTTGCCGGGAGCCCCATACAATGAGCAGTTCTTC. Full variable domain (remainder filled in from reference TRBV28 and TRBJ2-1): DVKVTQSSRYLVKRTGEKVFLECVQDMDHENMFWYRQDPGLGLRLIYFSYDVKMKEKGDIPEGYSVSREKKERFSLILESASTNQTSMYLCASSLPGAPYNEQFFGPGTRLTVL.

The CDR3: CSASAGTEAFF. CDR3 nucleotide sequence: TGCAGTGCTAGCGCCGGGACTGAAGCTTTCTTT. This rearrangement joins TRBV20-1 to TRBJ1-1; D is undetermined. CDR3 size: 11 residues. V lost 3 bases, J lost 5 bases, and 7 bases lay in between. CDR1 and CDR2 (germline): DFQATT, SNEGSKA (reference sequence).

Here the CDR3 reads CASSLALGGDTEAFF. The CDR3, as DNA: TGTGCCAGCAGCTTAGCGCTCGGTGGGGACACTGAAGCTTTCTTT. The chain has TRBV7-9 and TRBJ1-1; no reliable D call. The CDR3 has 15 amino acids. CDR1 and CDR2 (germline): SEHNR, FQNEAQ (reference sequence). V was cut by 0 bases and J by 3 bases, with 11 bases left in between. Together with reference TRBV7-9 and TRBJ1-1, the CDR3 gives the full variable domain: DTGVSQNPRHKITKRGQNVTFRCDPISEHNRLYWYRQTLGQGPEFLTYFQNEAQLEKSRLLSDRFSAERPKGSFSTLEIQRTEQGDSAMYLCASSLALGGDTEAFFGQGTRLTVV.

The chain uses TRBV7-2 and TRBJ1-1; no definite D call. The CDR3 covers 14 residues. The germline V and J ends were trimmed by 1 base and 1 base, with 7 bases remaining between them. Germline CDR1 is SGHTA and CDR2 is FQGNSA. CDR3 DNA: TGTGCCAGCAGCTTAGTCAAACGGAACACTGAAGCTTTCTTT. It yields the protein CASSLVKRNTEAFF. The full variable domain, with the rest looked up from reference TRBV7-2 and TRBJ1-1, is GAGVSQSPSNKVTEKGKDVELRCDPISGHTALYWYRQSLGQGLEFLIYFQGNSAPDKSGLPSDRFSAERTGGSVSTLTIQRTQQEDSAVYLCASSLVKRNTEAFFGQGTRLTVV.

The chain combines TRBV4-2 with TRBJ1-4, with 7 positions matching TRBD1. In germline, CDR1 is LGHNA, CDR2 YNFKEQ. Trimming cost V 1 base and J 8 bases; bases outside gene matches: 13. The CDR3 is 17 residues long. CDR3 nucleotide sequence: TGTGCCAGCAGCCAAGCCATAGACAGGGCAGGGGAGGAAAAACTGTTTTTT. This gives the protein CASSQAIDRAGEEKLFF.

J is TRBJ1-4 and V is TRBV18; D is perhaps TRBD1 (5 bases). This CDR3 is 13 amino acids long. The germline gives CDR1 KGHSH, CDR2 LQKENI. Trimming left V 3 bases short and J 7 bases short, with 9 bases between. The CDR3 here is CASSPGAAEKLFF. The DNA of the CDR3 is TGTGCCAGCTCACCCGGGGCAGCTGAAAAACTGTTTTTT.

This chain joins TRBV9 and TRBJ2-1; D remains unclear. The CDR3 spans 14 residues. CDR1 is SGDLS, CDR2 YYNGEE, per germline. The V end was cut by 1 base, the J end by 7 bases, with 12 bases between. CDR3 region: CASSVRQWANEQFF. In DNA, the CDR3 is TGTGCCAGCAGCGTACGGCAGTGGGCGAATGAGCAGTTCTTC. The whole variable domain, remainder taken from reference TRBV9 and TRBJ2-1, is DSGVTQTPKHLITATGQRVTLRCSPRSGDLSVYWYQQSLDQGLQFLIQYYNGEERAKGNILERFSAQQFPDLHSELNLSSLELGDSALYFCASSVRQWANEQFFGPGTRLTVL.

The DNA for the CDR3 is TGTGCCACCTGGGGGAGCTCCTACAATGAGCAGTTCTTC. Translated, it gives CATWGSSYNEQFF. The V and J genes are TRBV28 and TRBJ2-1, with D perhaps TRBD1 or TRBD2 (5 bases each). This CDR3 contains 13 residues. Germline V gives CDR1 MDHEN, CDR2 SYDVKM. V lost 10 bases and J lost 0, with 10 bases in between. The entire variable domain, with the rest obtained from reference TRBV28 and TRBJ2-1, is as follows: DVKVTQSSRYLVKRTGEKVFLECVQDMDHENMFWYRQDPGLGLRLIYFSYDVKMKEKGDIPEGYSVSREKKERFSLILESASTNQTSMYLCATWGSSYNEQFFGPGTRLTVL.

This chain connects TRBV6-5 to TRBJ1-3; a possible D gene is TRBD1 (6 bases). Trimming stripped 5 bases from V and 6 bases from J, with 17 bases between. Germline CDR1 is MNHEY and CDR2 is SVGAGI. This CDR3 is 15 amino acids long. CDR3 sequence: CASSPRKGGSNTIYF. DNA for the CDR3: TGTGCCAGCAGTCCCCGAAAGGGGGGCTCAAACACCATATATTTT.

The rearrangement joins TRBV7-2 to TRBJ2-7; D perhaps matches TRBD1 (5 bases). The CDR3 spans 15 residues. Germline CDR1 reads SGHTA; CDR2 reads FQGNSA. Trimming took 1 base from V and 7 from J, leaving 17 bases between them. The chain's CDR3 is CASSLVVASGAEQYF. CDR3 nucleotide sequence: TGTGCCAGCAGCTTAGTAGTCGCTAGTGGGGCGGAGCAGTACTTC.

The V call is TRBV7-9, the J call TRBJ2-3; 9 nucleotides line up with TRBD1. V shed 7 bases, J shed 3 bases, and the junction held 5 bases outside the gene matches. The CDR3 covers 14 residues. Germline V gene data show CDR1 as SEHNR and CDR2 as FQNEAQ (reference sequence). CDR3 amino acids: CASTRQGVTDTQYF. The CDR3 DNA is TGTGCCAGCACCAGACAGGGGGTGACAGATACGCAGTATTTT.

This chain joins TRBV7-9 and TRBJ2-7; 10 bases line up with TRBD1. J lost 3 bases, V lost 4 bases, and 6 bases had no gene match. Germline V gene data show CDR1 as SEHNR and CDR2 as FQNEAQ (reference sequence). This CDR3 comprises 15 residues. The CDR3: CASSSMGTGDYEQYF. The CDR3 DNA is TGTGCCAGCAGCTCGATGGGGACAGGGGACTACGAGCAGTACTTC.

The chain carries TRBV5-6 and TRBJ2-7; D unresolved. V was cut by 5 bases and J by 6 bases, with 15 bases left in between. Germline values: CDR1 SGHDT, CDR2 YYEEEE. This CDR3 is 13 amino acids long. CDR3 region: CASSRGRTREQYF. DNA for the CDR3: TGTGCCAGCAGTCGTGGCAGGACCCGCGAGCAGTACTTC.

The chain employs TRBV7-8 and TRBJ2-5, with D possibly being TRBD1 (8 bases). In germline, CDR1 is SGHVS, CDR2 FQNEAQ. This CDR3 has 16 residues. The ends were cut back, 2 bases at V and 1 base at J, with 14 bases in the middle. The DNA for the CDR3 is TGTGCCAGCAGCTTACCACAGGGGGGGGTCCAAGAGACCCAGTACTTC. Its translation: CASSLPQGGVQETQYF.

This chain connects TRBV12-5 to TRBJ1-1; D is uncertain. V was shortened by 7 bases and J by 0 bases, with 21 bases between the two germline ends. CDR3 size: 17 residues. Per the germline V gene, CDR1 is LGHNT and CDR2 is FRNRAP. CDR3 loop: CASALNPSPAMNTEAFF. DNA for the CDR3: TGTGCTAGTGCCTTGAATCCCTCGCCAGCCATGAACACTGAAGCTTTCTTT.

This clone was found a few times. This sequence joins TRBV7-9 and TRBJ1-2; D uncertain. This CDR3 region has 14 residues. Between the trimmed V and J ends, which lost 5 bases and 4 bases, there was a span of 14 bases. Per the germline V gene, CDR1 is SEHNR and CDR2 is FQNEAQ (reference sequence). CDR3 residues: CASSQRAAPYGYTF. The CDR3 DNA follows: TGTGCCAGCAGCCAGAGGGCGGCGCCCTATGGCTACACCTTC.

This rearrangement joins TRBV2 to TRBJ2-3; 9 bases are shared with TRBD2. The CDR3 has 19 amino acids. Trimming removed 8 bases from V and 0 bases from J; junction bases left unmatched: 18. Germline V gives CDR1 SNHLY, CDR2 FYNNEI. The CDR3 region has the DNA TGTGCCAGCCGATTTCCGGGACAGAGAACTAGCGGGAGCACAGATACGCAGTATTTT. This encodes CASRFPGQRTSGSTDTQYF.

This chain connects TRBV5-1 to TRBJ2-7; tentative D call: TRBD1 (6 bases). From germline, CDR1 is SGHRS and CDR2 YFSETQ. V dropped 5 bases and J dropped 2 bases, with 11 bases sitting between them. The CDR3 sequence is 13 residues long. This chain's CDR3 is CASRRDNAYEQYF. DNA of the CDR3: TGCGCCAGCAGAAGGGACAACGCCTACGAGCAGTACTTC.

The chain joins TRBV9 to TRBJ2-7; TRBD1 is a possible D gene (5 bases). The germline gives CDR1 SGDLS, CDR2 YYNGEE. Trimming stripped 2 bases from V and 6 bases from J, with 12 bases between. The CDR3 runs to 13 residues. The CDR3 sequence: CASSVQGSGEQYF. CDR3 DNA sequence: TGTGCCAGCAGCGTTCAGGGTTCGGGCGAGCAGTACTTC.

The chain combines TRBV15 with TRBJ1-1, with unresolved D. V lost 1 base and J lost 3, with 3 bases in between. Germline V gives CDR1 LNHNV, CDR2 YYDKDF (reference sequence). The CDR3 has 12 residues. CDR3 DNA: TGTGCCACCAGCAGAGGGTACACTGAAGCTTTCTTT. Protein sequence: CATSRGYTEAFF.

The CDR3: CAWSVSVNQPQHF. The DNA of the CDR3 is TGTGCCTGGAGCGTGAGCGTCAATCAGCCCCAGCATTTT. This chain links TRBV30 with TRBJ1-5; D gene ambiguous. Germline assignment: CDR1 GTSNPN and CDR2 SVGIG (reference sequence). Trimming left V 3 bases short and J 3 bases short, with 9 bases between. CDR3 size: 13 residues.